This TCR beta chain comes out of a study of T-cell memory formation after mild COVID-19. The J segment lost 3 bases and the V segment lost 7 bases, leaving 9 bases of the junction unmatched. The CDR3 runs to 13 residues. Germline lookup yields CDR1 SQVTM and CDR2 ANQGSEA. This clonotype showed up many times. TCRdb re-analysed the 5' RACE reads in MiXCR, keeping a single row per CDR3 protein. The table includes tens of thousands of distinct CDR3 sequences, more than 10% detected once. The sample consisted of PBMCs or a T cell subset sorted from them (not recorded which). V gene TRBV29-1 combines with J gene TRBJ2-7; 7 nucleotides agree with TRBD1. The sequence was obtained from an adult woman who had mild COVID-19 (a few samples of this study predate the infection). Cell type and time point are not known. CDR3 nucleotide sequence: TGCAGCGCCCTAGGACAGGAAAACTACGAGCAGTACTTC. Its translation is CSALGQENYEQYF.